The T cell receptor (beta chain) described here comes from a study of CD8 T cells in cerebrospinal fluid in Alzheimer's disease. Study at large: Two single-cell methods, plate-based nested PCR and droplet-based sequencing, assessed CSF clonal expansion.

The CDR3 runs 16 residues. Germline V gene data show CDR1 as SGHRS and CDR2 as YFSETQ. Study conclusions and caveats: Versus healthy subjects, Alzheimer's patients more often had clones of at least 3%.

10X single-cell V(D)J and 5' gene-expression libraries profiled CSF cells. TCRdb reprocessed the 10x single-cell sequencing reads, with one entry per CDR3 protein and no DNA. This table holds more than 1,500 distinct CDR3 sequences. As regards this clonotype: Its specificity is not known.

The rearrangement joins TRBV5-1 to TRBJ2-3; no DNA is available, so the TRBD1 call from TCRdb remains unchecked. This clonotype originated in a human donor with mild cognitive impairment. The sample was cerebrospinal fluid. This CDR3 reads CASSSPPGTGADTQYF.